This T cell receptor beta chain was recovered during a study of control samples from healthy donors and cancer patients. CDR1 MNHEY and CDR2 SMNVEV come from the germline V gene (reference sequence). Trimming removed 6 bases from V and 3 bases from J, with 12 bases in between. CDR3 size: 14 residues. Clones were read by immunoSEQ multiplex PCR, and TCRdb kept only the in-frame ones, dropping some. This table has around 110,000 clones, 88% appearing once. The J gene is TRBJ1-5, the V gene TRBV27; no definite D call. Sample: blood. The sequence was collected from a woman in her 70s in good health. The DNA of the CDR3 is TGTGCCAGCAGCTATGCAGGCTACAATCAGCCCCAGCATTTT. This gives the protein CASSYAGYNQPQHF.